This T cell receptor beta chain was sequenced for a study of blood T cell repertoires in COVID-19. Study as a whole: The analysed material was cDNA or gDNA that came from T cells, B-cell-depleted T cells, or PBMCs.

V dropped 1 base and J dropped 6 bases, with 7 bases sitting between them. This CDR3 region has 13 residues. Using immunoSEQ multiplex PCR, the repertoire was profiled, and TCRdb retains in-frame clones only, with some absent. The repertoire consists of about 210,000 clones, with around 80% occurring once and the leading ten covering 7.2%. The receptor comes from a woman aged 70 to 79 with acute or convalescent COVID-19. J is TRBJ1-5 and V is TRBV12-3 or TRBV12-4; no definite D call. Sequenced: peripheral blood. The CDR3 DNA follows: TGTGCCAGCAGTTTAGGGCGGGGTCAGCCCCAGCATTTT. Translated, it gives CASSLGRGQPQHF.